The source of this T cell receptor beta chain is a study of blood T cell repertoires in COVID-19. Study details: The United States, Italy and Spain were the sources of the acute and convalescent COVID-19 samples. PBMCs, B-cell-depleted T cells, or T cells provided the cDNA or gDNA that made up the material.

In the study's own analysis: Counts of nucleated cells, estimated from reference gene primer amplification, were obtained. Measured with immunoSEQ multiplex PCR; TCRdb has only the in-frame clones, and not every one. That table is the source of V, J and clone size, and D and trimming were worked out from the DNA. Of over 250,000 clones listed, approximately 87% are singletons. In its sample, this clone was seen once. There are 17 residues in the CDR3. V lost 5 bases and J lost 0; bases outside the gene matches: 8. Germline V CDR1 and CDR2: LNHDA, SQIVND (reference sequence). The TCR comes from a woman aged 45 to 65 with acute or convalescent COVID-19. V is TRBV19 and J is TRBJ2-1; TRBD2 agrees at 9 bases. The sample taken for sequencing was peripheral blood. For the CDR3, the DNA is TGTGCCAGTAGTCAGGATAGCGGGGGTAGCTCCTACAATGAGCAGTTCTTC. As protein: CASSQDSGGSSYNEQFF.